The 28 T cell receptor beta chains given below trace back to one sample, sequenced in a study of OX40 agonist ivuxolimab in advanced cancers. TCRdb's copy holds only in-frame clones and misses some; the assay was immunoSEQ multiplex PCR. The profile shows 60,000 to 75,000 clones, more than 85% of them singletons. Sequences were derived from CD4+ or CD8+ T cells sorted from blood, sampled in a trial of the OX40 agonist ivuxolimab. The receptors originated from an adult with an advanced solid tumor such as melanoma, head and neck, liver or kidney cancer.

This clone occurred once. The J gene is TRBJ2-1, the V gene TRBV19; 10 bases map to TRBD1. The CDR3 runs to 15 residues. CDR1 is LNHDA and CDR2 is SQIVND in the germline V gene (reference sequence). V was clipped by 1 base and J by 5 bases; unmatched bases: 2. The CDR3 reads CASSIGGQGNNEQFF. In nucleotides, the CDR3 is TGTGCCAGTAGTATAGGGGGACAGGGGAACAATGAGCAGTTCTTC. The entire variable domain, with the rest obtained from reference TRBV19 and TRBJ2-1, is as follows: DGGITQSPKYLFRKEGQNVTLSCEQNLNHDAMYWYRQDPGQGLRLIYYSQIVNDFQKGDIAEGYSVSREKKESFPLTVTSAQKNPTAFYLCASSIGGQGNNEQFFGPGTRLTVL.

CDR3 nucleotide sequence: TGTGCCAGCAGGCGGACTGGCAATGAGCAGTTCTTC. Amino acid sequence: CASRRTGNEQFF. The gene calls are TRBV6-5 and TRBJ2-1, with D tentatively TRBD2 (5 bases). This CDR3 has 12 amino acids. CDR1 is MNHEY, CDR2 SVGAGI, per germline. V dropped 6 bases and J dropped 6 bases, with 9 bases sitting between them.

The chain uses TRBV7-9 and TRBJ2-1; the D is unclear. The CDR3 extends over 13 amino acids. V lost 1 base, J lost 9 bases, and 10 bases lay in between. Germline V gene data show CDR1 as SEHNR and CDR2 as FQNEAQ (reference sequence). Written as DNA, the CDR3 is TGTGCCAGCAGCTTAGAACAGTCGAGTGAGCAGTTCTTC. Its translation: CASSLEQSSEQFF.

The rearrangement links TRBV20-1 to TRBJ1-2; D not resolved. The CDR3 totals 11 residues. The germline V gene has CDR1 DFQATT and CDR2 SNEGSKA (reference sequence). The V end was cut by 7 bases, the J end by 2 bases, with 8 bases between. CDR3 sequence: CSVYGNYGYTF. DNA of the CDR3: TGCAGTGTATACGGCAACTATGGCTACACCTTC.

The chain is built from TRBV7-6 and TRBJ2-2; TRBD1 matches at 10 bases. V shed 5 bases, J shed 7 bases, and the junction held 10 bases outside the gene matches. This CDR3 has 16 amino acids. The germline CDR1 and CDR2 sequences are SGHVS and FNYEAQ. The CDR3 reads CASSPRTGGYGGELFF. The CDR3 DNA follows: TGTGCCAGCAGCCCCAGGACAGGGGGTTATGGCGGGGAGCTGTTTTTT.

V and J are TRBV7-6 and TRBJ2-5; 7 bases map to TRBD1. Germline values: CDR1 SGHVS, CDR2 FNYEAQ. The CDR3 contains 15 residues. J was trimmed by 2 bases and V by 5 bases; bases with no gene match: 8. CDR3 in DNA: TGTGCCAGCAGCCATAAGACAGGGTTTCAAGAGACCCAGTACTTC. Translated: CASSHKTGFQETQYF.

This chain joins TRBV27 and TRBJ2-7, with 12 positions matching TRBD2. Losses at the gene ends were 5 bases for V and 3 bases for J; bases not matched to a gene: 2. CDR3 length equals 14 residues. Germline V gene lookup returns CDR1 MNHEY and CDR2 SMNVEV (reference sequence). The CDR3 DNA follows: TGTGCCAGCAGTGTACTAGCGGGAGGCTACGAGCAGTACTTC. It is translated as CASSVLAGGYEQYF.

The genes are TRBV7-9 and TRBJ2-3, with 7 positions matching TRBD2. Trimming at V came to 3 bases and at J to 4 bases, leaving 10 bases not matched to a gene. Germline loops: CDR1 SEHNR, CDR2 FQNEAQ (reference sequence). The CDR3 length is 16 residues. The CDR3 region is CASSFDSGEPPDTQYF. The CDR3, as DNA: TGTGCCAGCAGCTTCGACAGCGGGGAACCGCCAGATACGCAGTATTTT. Full variable domain (missing parts from reference TRBV7-9 and TRBJ2-3): DTGVSQNPRHKITKRGQNVTFRCDPISEHNRLYWYRQTLGQGPEFLTYFQNEAQLEKSRLLSDRFSAERPKGSFSTLEIQRTEQGDSAMYLCASSFDSGEPPDTQYFGPGTRLTVL.

The chain carries TRBV9 and TRBJ1-1; no definite D call. This CDR3 region has 13 residues. Germline V gene lookup returns CDR1 SGDLS and CDR2 YYNGEE. V lost 0 bases to trimming and J lost 4 bases, with 7 bases between them. The CDR3 nucleotides are TGTGCCAGCAGCGTAGAGGGTCTCACTGAAGCTTTCTTT. Residues: CASSVEGLTEAFF. Drawing the rest from reference TRBV9 and TRBJ1-1, the complete variable domain is DSGVTQTPKHLITATGQRVTLRCSPRSGDLSVYWYQQSLDQGLQFLIQYYNGEERAKGNILERFSAQQFPDLHSELNLSSLELGDSALYFCASSVEGLTEAFFGQGTRLTVV.

V usage is TRBV20-1 and J usage is TRBJ2-7; weak D call: TRBD1 (5 bases). Trimming cost V 6 bases and J 5 bases, with 11 bases left between them. The CDR3 contains 11 residues. The germline CDR1 and CDR2 sequences are DFQATT and SNEGSKA (reference sequence). The CDR3 DNA sequence: TGCAGTGCCAAGACAGTCCACGAGCAGTACTTC. Amino acid sequence: CSAKTVHEQYF.

The CDR3 bases are TGTGCCAGCACTCTAGGTCCAAAGAGCGGGGACTACGAGCAGTACTTC. Protein: CASTLGPKSGDYEQYF. V and J are TRBV7-8 and TRBJ2-7, with TRBD2 identical over 7 bases. The germline V gene has CDR1 SGHVS and CDR2 FQNEAQ. CDR3 length: 16 amino acids. After removal of 7 bases from V and 3 bases from J, the junction contained 15 bases not matched to a gene.

This clone has just one count. CDR3 in amino acids: CASSEQGGNTGELFF. The CDR3 DNA is TGTGCCAGCAGCGAGCAGGGGGGGAACACCGGGGAGCTGTTTTTT. The rearrangement links TRBV9 to TRBJ2-2, with TRBD1 as a possible D gene (7 bases). The CDR3 spans 15 residues. Trimming pared 3 bases from V and 1 base from J, leaving 10 bases between. Germline assignment: CDR1 SGDLS and CDR2 YYNGEE.

The genes are TRBV25-1 and TRBJ2-3, with 9 bases matching TRBD2. The CDR3 length is 15 residues. Trimming removed 5 bases from V and 2 bases from J; junction bases left unmatched: 5. Germline V gene sequence: CDR1 MGHDK, CDR2 SYGVNS. Here the CDR3 DNA reads TGTGCCAGCAGTTTGACTAGCGGAATCACAGATACGCAGTATTTT. Translated, it gives CASSLTSGITDTQYF. The variable domain in full, completed from reference TRBV25-1 and TRBJ2-3, reads EADIYQTPRYLVIGTGKKITLECSQTMGHDKMYWYQQDPGMELHLIHYSYGVNSTEKGDLSSESTVSRIRTEHFPLTLESARPSHTSQYLCASSLTSGITDTQYFGPGTRLTVL.

This chain uses TRBV7-3 with TRBJ2-3; 8 bases fit TRBD2. The CDR3 length is 14 residues. Germline V gene sequence: CDR1 SGHTA, CDR2 FQGTGA. J gave up 0 bases and V 5 bases, and 1 base lay outside the gene matches. CDR3 residues: CASSRGGSTDTQYF. CDR3 bases: TGTGCCAGCAGCCGGGGGGGAAGCACAGATACGCAGTATTTT.

Here the CDR3 reads CASSPGQGASDTQYF. CDR3 sequence (DNA): TGTGCCAGCAGCCCTGGACAGGGGGCGTCAGATACGCAGTATTTT. The chain combines TRBV6-5 with TRBJ2-3, with TRBD1 matching 11 bases. This CDR3 contains 15 residues. With V trimmed by 6 bases and J by 4 bases, 6 bases remained unmatched. Per germline, CDR1 MNHEY and CDR2 SVGAGI.

The rearrangement links TRBV7-5 to TRBJ1-2; the D call in the table, TRBD1, was not verified against the DNA. TRBV7-5 is shown as a pseudogene. CDR3 size: 13 residues. CDR3 amino acids: CVRSSTGGHGYTF. CDR3 bases: TGTGTCAGAAGCTCGACAGGGGGGCATGGCTACACCTTC.

This rearrangement joins TRBV6-1 to TRBJ1-1; D call uncertain. V lost 7 bases and J 4 bases, leaving 13 bases between the germline ends. The CDR3 runs to 13 residues. Per germline, CDR1 MNHNS and CDR2 SASEGT. This chain's CDR3 is CASNTRTVTEAFF. Written as DNA, the CDR3 is TGTGCCAGCAATACCCGAACAGTCACTGAAGCTTTCTTT.

This clone showed up just a few times. The chain couples TRBV29-1 to TRBJ1-1; no clear D gene. CDR3 length: 13 amino acids. The V and J ends lost 1 base and 7 bases respectively, with 13 bases between them. From germline, CDR1 is SQVTM and CDR2 ANQGSEA. The DNA of the CDR3 is TGCAGCGTTGAAGGGGAATTTAGTGATGAAGCTTTCTTT. Protein sequence: CSVEGEFSDEAFF.

The J gene is TRBJ2-7, the V gene TRBV7-9; 12 bases agree with TRBD2. The V gene's germline CDR1 is SEHNR and CDR2 FQNEAQ (reference sequence). The CDR3 is 16 amino acids. After removal of 2 bases from V and 3 bases from J, the junction contained 5 bases not matched to a gene. CDR3 sequence reads: CASSLPLTSGSYEQYF. The CDR3 nucleotides read TGTGCCAGCAGCTTACCCTTGACTAGCGGGAGCTACGAGCAGTACTTC.

V gene TRBV4-1 combines with J gene TRBJ1-1, with 9 nucleotides matching TRBD1. Trimming at V came to 4 bases and at J to 6 bases, leaving 3 bases not matched to a gene. Germline lookup yields CDR1 MGHRA and CDR2 YSYEKL. This CDR3 contains 13 residues. The CDR3 loop reads CASSRTGGPEAFF. The CDR3 DNA follows: TGCGCCAGCAGCCGAACAGGGGGCCCTGAAGCTTTCTTT.

The chain recombines TRBV6-1 with TRBJ2-3; 8 positions agree with TRBD1. The junction had 9 bases not matched to a gene; V was cut back by 2 bases and J by 5 bases. CDR1 and CDR2 from the germline V gene are MNHNS and SASEGT. CDR3 size: 16 residues. CDR3 DNA: TGTGCCAGCAGTGAATTTCAGCAGGGGGCAAGAGATACGCAGTATTTT. Residues: CASSEFQQGARDTQYF.

The chain is built from TRBV6-5 and TRBJ2-3; unclear D gene. V was pared by 0 bases and J by 0 bases, with 4 bases between. This CDR3 region has 14 residues. Germline values: CDR1 MNHEY, CDR2 SVGAGI. This CDR3 is CASSYSRSTDTQYF. Here the CDR3 DNA reads TGTGCCAGCAGTTACTCCCGCAGCACAGATACGCAGTATTTT.

The genes are TRBV15 and TRBJ2-7, with a possible D match to TRBD1 (6 bases). CDR3 length: 14 residues. CDR1 and CDR2 from the germline V gene are LNHNV and YYDKDF (reference sequence). V was clipped by 3 bases and J by 3 bases, with 12 bases between them. The CDR3 sequence: CATSSAGTIYEQYF. Written as DNA, the CDR3 is TGTGCCACCAGCAGCGCCGGGACAATCTACGAGCAGTACTTC.

This clone was recorded once. This chain uses TRBV2 with TRBJ2-5; perhaps TRBD1 as D (7 bases). This CDR3 comprises 14 residues. Trimming pared 3 bases from V and 4 bases from J, leaving 12 bases between. In germline, CDR1 is SNHLY, CDR2 FYNNEI. Written as DNA, the CDR3 is TGTGCCAGCAGTGACGGGCAGGGGGGAGAGACCCAGTACTTC. This codes for CASSDGQGGETQYF.

This chain joins TRBV4-1 and TRBJ2-7; D unresolved. Germline V CDR1 and CDR2: MGHRA, YSYEKL. The CDR3 is 13 amino acids. V gave up 3 bases and J gave up 0 bases, with 6 bases separating them. The CDR3 loop is CASSHQSSYEQYF. The DNA for the CDR3 is TGCGCCAGCAGCCACCAGAGCTCCTACGAGCAGTACTTC.

This sequence joins TRBV4-1 and TRBJ2-1; D is ambiguous. Germline V lookup: CDR1 MGHRA, CDR2 YSYEKL. The CDR3 covers 14 residues. The V and J ends lost 1 base and 0 bases respectively, with 4 bases between them. For the CDR3, the DNA is TGCGCCAGCAGCCAAGGTGACTCCTACAATGAGCAGTTCTTC. It encodes CASSQGDSYNEQFF.

The chain is built from TRBV6-6 and TRBJ1-1, with D possibly matching TRBD1 (5 bases). The CDR3 covers 15 residues. V was trimmed by 1 base and J by 7 bases, leaving 16 bases between them. CDR1 MNHNY and CDR2 SVGAGI come from the germline V gene (reference sequence). The CDR3 nucleotides are TGTGCCAGCAGTTACTGGGACGCGGTCGGGCTTGAAGCTTTCTTT. It encodes CASSYWDAVGLEAFF.

The chain recombines TRBV4-3 with TRBJ2-4; TRBD1 matches at 9 bases. With V trimmed by 0 bases and J by 8 bases, 11 bases remained unmatched. Germline V lookup: CDR1 LGHNA, CDR2 YSLEER. This CDR3 has 17 amino acids. CDR3 DNA sequence: TGCGCCAGCAGCCAAGAACCTTCCGGGACAGGGATACACATTCAGTACTTC. Translation: CASSQEPSGTGIHIQYF.